Listed below are T cell receptor beta chains from one sample, sequenced in a study of blood T cell repertoires in COVID-19. This table comes from immunoSEQ multiplex PCR, and its TCRdb copy is limited to in-frame clones, with some not included. The sample comprises around 130,000 clones, around 85% of which are singletons, and around 3.2% rests with the top ten. The sequenced material came from peripheral blood. All receptors derive from a middle-aged man with acute or convalescent COVID-19. Both conserved end residues are part of each CDR3.

>TRBJ1-1|TRBV27
CASSSLQGGSDTEAFF
>TRBJ1-5|TRBV6-5
CASSSRRVSNQPQHF
>TRBJ1-6|TRBV30
CAWTMRGPRSPLHF
>TRBJ1-5|TRBV2
CASNEGTVFNQPQHF
>TRBJ1-3|TRBV28
CASSRGGTSGNTIYF
>TRBJ2-1|TRBV7-8
CASSDGGRGTLDEQFF
>TRBJ2-7|TRBV13
CASSLVATESSYEQYF
>TRBJ1-6|TRBV5-4
CASRKDPGNSPLHF
>TRBJ1-5|TRBV7-9
CASSPRGGQPQHF
>TRBJ2-3|TRBV5-1
CASSSTGLATDRGLFDTQYF
>TRBJ1-1|TRBV2
CASSQSGEAFF
>TRBJ1-1|TRBV29-1
CSGTGSTEAFF
>TRBJ2-3|TRBV19
CASSMARETDTQYF
>TRBJ1-5|TRBV7-2
CASSLSRLNQPQHF
>TRBJ2-1|TRBV5-1
CASREGAGVSSYNEQFF
>TRBJ2-2|TRBV7-8
CASSLAGGRAGELFF
>TRBJ1-4|TRBV4-2
CASSQEGQVNEKLFF
>TRBJ1-1|TRBV7-2
CASSLGQNTEAFF
>TRBJ2-6|TRBV3-1/TRBV3-2
CASSHWLSAGANVLTF
>TRBJ2-7|TRBV2
CASRRDRGVEQYF
>TRBJ2-5|TRBV13
CASSAASGGTQETQYF
>TRBJ2-3|TRBV15
CATSRDSRDADTQYF
>TRBJ1-6|TRBV7-3
CASSTENNSPLHF
>TRBJ2-3|TRBV9
CASSTFRGGYTDTQYF
>TRBJ2-2|TRBV29-1
CSGLAGLSTGELFF
>TRBJ2-1|TRBV5-8
CASSLGGDNEQFF
>TRBJ2-1|TRBV5-6
CASNFPGSYNEQFF
>TRBJ1-3|TRBV7-9
CASTVNNGNTIYF
>TRBJ2-1|TRBV3-1/TRBV3-2
CASSQIAGVGNEQFF
>TRBJ2-7|TRBV10-3
CAISEVNSYEQYF
>TRBJ1-2|TRBV7-9
CASSLGQGMTYGYTF
>TRBJ1-1|TRBV7-3
CASRPGQAQGNTEAFF
>TRBJ1-1|TRBV19
CASSARGRMNTEAFF
>TRBJ2-5|TRBV11-3
CASSSNGETQYF